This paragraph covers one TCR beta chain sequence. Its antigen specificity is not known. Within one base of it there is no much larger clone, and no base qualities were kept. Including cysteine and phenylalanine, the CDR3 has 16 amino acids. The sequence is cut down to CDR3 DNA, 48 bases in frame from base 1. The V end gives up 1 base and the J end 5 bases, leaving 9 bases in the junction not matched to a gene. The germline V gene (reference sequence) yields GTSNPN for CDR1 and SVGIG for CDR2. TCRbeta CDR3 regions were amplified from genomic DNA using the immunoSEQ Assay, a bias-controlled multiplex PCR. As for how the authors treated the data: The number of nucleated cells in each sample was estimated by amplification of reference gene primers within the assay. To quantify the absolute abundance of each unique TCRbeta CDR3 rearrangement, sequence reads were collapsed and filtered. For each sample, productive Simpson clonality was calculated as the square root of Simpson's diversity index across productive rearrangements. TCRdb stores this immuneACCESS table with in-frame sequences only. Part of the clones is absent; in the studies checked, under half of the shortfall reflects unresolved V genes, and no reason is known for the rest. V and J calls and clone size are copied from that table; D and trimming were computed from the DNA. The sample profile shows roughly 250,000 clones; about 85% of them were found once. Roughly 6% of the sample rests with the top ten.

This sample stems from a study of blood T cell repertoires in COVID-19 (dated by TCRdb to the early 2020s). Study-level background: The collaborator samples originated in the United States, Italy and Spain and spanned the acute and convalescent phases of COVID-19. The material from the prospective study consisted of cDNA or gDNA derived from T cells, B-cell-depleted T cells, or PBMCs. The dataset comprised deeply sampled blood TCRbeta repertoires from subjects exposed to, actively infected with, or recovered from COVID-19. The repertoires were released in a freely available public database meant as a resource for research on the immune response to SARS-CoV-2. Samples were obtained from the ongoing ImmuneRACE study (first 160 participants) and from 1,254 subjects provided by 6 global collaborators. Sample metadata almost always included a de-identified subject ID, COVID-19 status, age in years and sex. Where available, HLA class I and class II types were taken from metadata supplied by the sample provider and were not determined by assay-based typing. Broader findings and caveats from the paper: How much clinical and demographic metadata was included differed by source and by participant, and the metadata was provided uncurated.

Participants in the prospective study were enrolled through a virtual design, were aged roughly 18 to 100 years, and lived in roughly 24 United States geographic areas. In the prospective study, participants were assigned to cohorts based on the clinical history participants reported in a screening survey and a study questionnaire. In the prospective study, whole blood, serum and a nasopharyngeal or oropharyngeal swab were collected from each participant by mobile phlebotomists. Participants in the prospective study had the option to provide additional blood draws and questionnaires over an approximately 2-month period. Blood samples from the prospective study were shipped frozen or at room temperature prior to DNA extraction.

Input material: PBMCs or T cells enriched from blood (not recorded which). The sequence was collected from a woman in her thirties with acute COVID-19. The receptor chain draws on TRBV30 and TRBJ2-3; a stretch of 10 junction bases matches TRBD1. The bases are TGTGCCTGGAGTGGTACGGACAGGGGGTTAAGAGATACGCAGTATTTT. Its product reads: CAWSGTDRGLRDTQYF.